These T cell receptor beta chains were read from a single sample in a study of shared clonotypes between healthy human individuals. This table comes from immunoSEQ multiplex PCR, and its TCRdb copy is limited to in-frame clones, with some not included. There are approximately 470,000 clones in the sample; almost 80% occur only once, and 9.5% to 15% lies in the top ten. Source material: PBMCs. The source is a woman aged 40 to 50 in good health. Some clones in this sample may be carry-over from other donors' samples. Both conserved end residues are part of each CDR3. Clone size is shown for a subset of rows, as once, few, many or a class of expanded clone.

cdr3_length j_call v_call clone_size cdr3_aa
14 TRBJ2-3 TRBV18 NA CASSPVRETDTQYF
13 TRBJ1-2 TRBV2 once CASSIGTPYGYTF
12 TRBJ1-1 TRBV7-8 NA CASSTRQGEAFF
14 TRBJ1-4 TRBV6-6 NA CASSRGQGGEKLFF
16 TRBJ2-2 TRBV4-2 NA CASSGRRGTNTGELFF
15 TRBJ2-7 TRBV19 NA CASRGATSGIYEQYF
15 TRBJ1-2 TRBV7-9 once CASSFLSGTGDGYTF
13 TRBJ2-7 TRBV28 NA CASSLTGKNEQYF
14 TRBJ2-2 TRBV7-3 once CASSLIGTGGELFF
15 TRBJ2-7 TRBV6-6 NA CASSTGLAGVAEQYF
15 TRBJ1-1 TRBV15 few CATSRVRGMNTEAFF
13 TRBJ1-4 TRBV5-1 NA CASSTDGNEKLFF
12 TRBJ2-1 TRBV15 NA CATSRPGNEQFF
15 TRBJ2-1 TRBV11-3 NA CASSLEGLAGNGQFF
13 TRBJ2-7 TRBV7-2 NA CASSPREGYEQYF
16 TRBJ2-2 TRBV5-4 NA CASSPRTGVYTGELFF
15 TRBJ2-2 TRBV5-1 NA CASSLGLANTGELFF
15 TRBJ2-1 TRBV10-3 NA CAISGLAGVPNEQFF
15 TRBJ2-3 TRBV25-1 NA CASSGFPAGADTQYF
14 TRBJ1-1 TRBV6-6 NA CASSSRAANTEAFF
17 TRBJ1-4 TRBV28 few CASSLGWQQETNEKLFF
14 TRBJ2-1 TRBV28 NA CASRTSLGYNEQFF
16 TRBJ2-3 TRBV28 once CASSLWVGSGTDTQYF
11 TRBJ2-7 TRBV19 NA CASSTAHEQYF
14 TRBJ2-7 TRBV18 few CASSSSGGNYEQYF
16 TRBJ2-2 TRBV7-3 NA CASSLNMREVPGELFF
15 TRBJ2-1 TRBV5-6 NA CASSSSGRAHNEQFF
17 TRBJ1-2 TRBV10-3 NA CAIKLGTGDNKDYGYTF
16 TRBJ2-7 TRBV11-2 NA CASSPVHSRPTYEQYF
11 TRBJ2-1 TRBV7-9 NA CASSFNGEQFF
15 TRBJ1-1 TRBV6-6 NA CASSTGTGRDTEAFF
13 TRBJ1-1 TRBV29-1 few CSALGEFGGEAFF
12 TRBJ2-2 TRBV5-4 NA CASSYPTGELFF
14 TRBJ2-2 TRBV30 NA CAYKRTRTVGELFF
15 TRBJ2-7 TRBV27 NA CASSIRTGGRHEQYF
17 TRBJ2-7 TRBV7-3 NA CASSPAGRAGSVHEQYF
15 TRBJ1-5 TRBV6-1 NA CASSELGHENQPQHF
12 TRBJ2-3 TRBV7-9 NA CASSLERDTQYF
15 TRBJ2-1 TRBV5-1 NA CASSFSGRAYNEQFF
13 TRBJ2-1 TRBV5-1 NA CASSLALYSEQFF
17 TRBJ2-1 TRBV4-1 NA CASSQVLAGLASHEQFF
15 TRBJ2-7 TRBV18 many CASSPWIPSANEQYF
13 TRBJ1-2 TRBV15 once CATSRDLQRGYTF
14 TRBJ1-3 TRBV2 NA CASSGQGTGNTIYF
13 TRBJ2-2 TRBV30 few CAWRVQGTGELFF